The 8 T cell receptor beta chains below all came from one sample that was sequenced in a study of blood T cell repertoires in COVID-19. Sequencing used immunoSEQ multiplex PCR; TCRdb keeps in-frame clones, though not all of them. The sample has more than 150,000 clones; over 75% are singletons. Sequenced material: peripheral blood. The source is a man aged 50-59 years who had recovered from COVID-19.

This clone came up a few times. The V call is TRBV3-1 (or the pseudogene TRBV3-2), the J call TRBJ1-1; TRBD1 might be the D (6 bases). V lost 4 bases to trimming and J lost 4 bases, with 13 bases between them. Germline lookup yields CDR1 LGHDT and CDR2 YNNKEL (reference sequence). The CDR3 has 14 residues. The CDR3 DNA is TGTGCCAGCAGCCCAGAGGGGGGTCGCACTGAAGCTTTCTTT. Its translation: CASSPEGGRTEAFF.

The V and J genes are TRBV6-6 and TRBJ1-5; TRBD1 matches at 7 bases. The ends lost 6 bases at V and 6 bases at J; junction bases unmatched: 5. Germline V gives CDR1 MNHNY, CDR2 SVGAGI (reference sequence). The CDR3 is made up of 13 amino acids. The CDR3 sequence: CASRIQGSQPQHF. The CDR3 DNA reads TGTGCCAGCAGGATACAGGGGTCTCAGCCCCAGCATTTT.

This chain joins TRBV27 and TRBJ2-1; 7 nucleotides agree with TRBD2. After removal of 6 bases from V and 6 bases from J, the junction contained 14 bases not matched to a gene. Germline V gene sequence: CDR1 MNHEY, CDR2 SMNVEV (reference sequence). The CDR3 is made up of 16 amino acids. CDR3 region: CASRRFGGSATNEQFF. For the CDR3, the DNA is TGTGCCAGCAGACGATTCGGCGGGAGCGCCACCAATGAGCAGTTCTTC.

The J gene is TRBJ2-5, the V gene TRBV2, with 7 bases matching TRBD1. Per germline, CDR1 SNHLY and CDR2 FYNNEI. This CDR3 comprises 16 residues. V dropped 6 bases and J dropped 0; count of bases not matched to a gene: 10. The CDR3 DNA reads TGTGCCAGCAGCGAGGGACAGACCGCGTACCAAGAGACCCAGTACTTC. Translation: CASSEGQTAYQETQYF.

The gene calls are TRBV27 and TRBJ2-2, with 9 bases matching TRBD1. The CDR3 has 16 amino acids. The J segment lost 5 bases and the V segment lost 6 bases, leaving 10 bases of the junction unmatched. In germline, CDR1 is MNHEY, CDR2 SMNVEV (reference sequence). CDR3 DNA sequence: TGTGCCAGCAGCTCCGGGACAGGGTCTCCTACCGGGGAGCTGTTTTTT. As protein: CASSSGTGSPTGELFF.

V gene TRBV3-1 (or the pseudogene TRBV3-2) combines with J gene TRBJ2-2; 11 bases match TRBD2. The germline V gene has CDR1 LGHDT and CDR2 YNNKEL (reference sequence). The CDR3 runs 18 residues. Unmatched junction bases numbered 14, after V lost 4 bases and J lost 7 bases. The CDR3 is CASSPSLAGGPLDGELFF. The CDR3 nucleotides are TGTGCCAGCAGCCCATCTTTAGCGGGAGGGCCGTTAGACGGGGAGCTGTTTTTT.

This chain links TRBV2 with TRBJ1-5; D is uncertain. CDR1 SNHLY and CDR2 FYNNEI come from the germline V gene. The CDR3 contains 13 residues. Trimming pared 6 bases from V and 5 bases from J, leaving 11 bases between. The DNA for the CDR3 is TGTGCCAGCAGGGACGGAGGGTATCAGCCCCAGCATTTT. As protein: CASRDGGYQPQHF.

This chain uses TRBV6-5 with TRBJ2-5, with TRBD2 as a possible D gene (6 bases). The CDR3 consists of 14 residues. Trimming removed 0 bases at V and 4 bases at J, with 9 bases between. Germline V CDR1 and CDR2: MNHEY, SVGAGI. CDR3 nucleotides: TGTGCCAGCAGTTACTCGACCGGGGGAGAGACCCAGTACTTC. Translated: CASSYSTGGETQYF.